This is a list of T cell receptor beta chains from one sample in a study of regulatory T cells in long-lasting Graves disease. TCRdb reanalysed the multiplex PCR reads using MiXCR and keeps one entry per CDR3 protein. Counted here are around 250,000 distinct CDR3 sequences, about 17% occurring once; the ten biggest clones make up less than 15%. This sample was shared with a second study, whose subject was T cells in Graves' hyperthyroidism and ophthalmopathy.

Source: peripheral blood mononuclear cells (PBMCs), taken at new diagnosis, from a patient treated with antithyroid drugs. The receptors originated from a woman aged 25-40 years with Graves disease. Each CDR3 is given with its conserved first and last residue. D genes are given only for firm matches. Where a row states a size, it is once, few, many or the class of an expanded clone; other rows omit it.

abundance,j_gene,v_gene,d_gene,CDR3aa,CDR3nt
NA,TRBJ1-1,TRBV6-2/TRBV6-3,NA,CASSYLNSGTEAFF,TGTGCCAGCAGTTACCTTAACTCCGGGACCGAAGCTTTCTTT
many,TRBJ2-5,TRBV5-4,NA,CASSARSFQETQYF,TGTGCCAGCAGCGCCCGGAGCTTCCAAGAGACCCAGTACTTC
many,TRBJ1-1,TRBV6-1,NA,CASRYDSLNTEAFF,TGTGCCAGCAGATACGACAGCCTGAACACTGAAGCTTTCTTT
NA,TRBJ2-3,TRBV5-4,NA,CATHARATDTQYF,TGTGCCACCCACGCAAGGGCCACAGATACGCAGTATTTT
many,TRBJ1-5,TRBV19,NA,CASSTGEGRNQPQHF,TGTGCCAGTAGTACAGGGGAGGGCCGCAATCAGCCCCAGCATTTT
many,TRBJ2-3,TRBV7-9,NA,CASSLGLRQNTDTQYF,TGTGCCAGCAGCTTAGGTCTCCGGCAAAACACAGATACGCAGTATTTT
many,TRBJ1-4,TRBV11-2,NA,CASSLDGIDATNEKLFF,TGTGCCAGCAGCCTGGACGGAATAGACGCAACTAATGAAAAACTGTTTTTT
many,TRBJ1-1,TRBV7-8,NA,CASSPGARGTEAFF,TGTGCCAGCAGCCCTGGGGCGCGGGGCACTGAAGCTTTCTTT
few,TRBJ1-4,TRBV19,NA,CASSSTAVNEKLFF,TGTGCCAGTAGTAGTACAGCGGTTAATGAAAAACTGTTTTTT
many,TRBJ1-4,TRBV20-1,TRBD1,CSAGTASVEKLFF,TGCAGTGCCGGGACAGCGTCGGTAGAAAAACTGTTTTTT
many,TRBJ2-1,TRBV7-2,TRBD2,CASSFGGGTNEQFF,TGTGCCAGCAGCTTCGGGGGGGGAACGAATGAGCAGTTCTTC
many,TRBJ1-2,TRBV6-1,NA,CASSEAVGLDYGYTF,TGTGCCAGCAGTGAAGCGGTGGGATTGGATTATGGCTACACCTTC
many,TRBJ2-7,TRBV6-5,NA,CASSSPGTLSSYEQYF,TGTGCCAGCAGTTCACCTGGGACACTATCCTCCTACGAGCAGTACTTC
many,TRBJ1-5,TRBV11-2,NA,CASSQGQGHNQPQHF,TGCGCCAGCAGCCAAGGGCAGGGCCACAATCAGCCCCAGCATTTT
few,TRBJ1-3,TRBV12-3/TRBV12-4,NA,CASSAGGPGNTIYF,TGTGCCAGCAGTGCCGGGGGCCCTGGAAACACCATATATTTT
NA,TRBJ2-3,TRBV30,NA,CAWSLSAADTQYF,TGTGCCTGGTCCCTCTCGGCAGCCGATACGCAGTATTTT
many,TRBJ1-2,TRBV2,NA,CASDDSYGYTF,TGTGCCAGCGACGACAGCTATGGCTACACCTTC
many,TRBJ2-7,TRBV12-3/TRBV12-4,TRBD2,CASTSGLAVYEQYF,TGTGCCAGCACCTCCGGACTAGCGGTCTACGAGCAGTACTTC
many,TRBJ1-2,TRBV11-2,NA,CASSPTPALGYGYTF,TGTGCCAGCAGCCCAACTCCTGCCCTAGGCTATGGCTACACCTTC
many,TRBJ2-1,TRBV12-3/TRBV12-4,TRBD1,CASSWQGVGEQFF,TGTGCCAGCAGTTGGCAGGGGGTAGGTGAGCAGTTCTTC
many,TRBJ2-5,TRBV7-9,NA,CASTGYTGGEGKTQYF,TGTGCCAGCACCGGATACACAGGTGGGGAAGGGAAGACCCAGTACTTC
many,TRBJ1-4,TRBV4-1,NA,CASSRSETTNEKLFF,TGCGCCAGCAGCCGATCGGAGACAACTAATGAAAAACTGTTTTTT
many,TRBJ2-5,TRBV9,NA,CASSVGGQSQETQYF,TGTGCCAGCAGCGTAGGTGGACAGTCCCAAGAGACCCAGTACTTC
few,TRBJ1-5,TRBV19,TRBD1,CASRTGRGNSNQPQHF,TGTGCCAGCCGGACAGGGAGAGGGAATAGCAATCAGCCCCAGCATTTT
many,TRBJ1-1,TRBV18,NA,CASSLNRVGTEAFF,TGTGCCAGCTCACTAAACAGGGTCGGCACTGAAGCTTTCTTT
many,TRBJ1-6,TRBV5-1,TRBD1,CASSLGQDNSPLHF,TGCGCCAGCAGCCTGGGACAGGATAATTCACCCCTCCACTTT
many,TRBJ2-1,TRBV28,TRBD2,CASSIGLAGIRQQFF,TGTGCCAGCAGTATCGGACTAGCGGGGATCCGTCAGCAGTTCTTC
many,TRBJ1-4,TRBV6-1,NA,CASSRGLLGTNEKLFF,TGTGCCAGCAGTCGGGGACTCCTAGGAACTAATGAAAAACTGTTTTTT
few,TRBJ2-7,TRBV6-1,TRBD1,CASSRTQGPSYEQYF,TGTGCCAGCAGTCGCACACAGGGGCCGTCCTACGAGCAGTACTTC
many,TRBJ2-1,TRBV5-1,TRBD1,CASSLGAGGNNEQFF,TGCGCCAGCAGCTTGGGTGCAGGGGGAAACAATGAGCAGTTCTTC
many,TRBJ2-1,TRBV2,TRBD1,CASTASGQGNNEQFF,TGTGCCAGCACGGCGTCGGGACAGGGCAACAATGAGCAGTTCTTC
NA,TRBJ1-1,TRBV2,NA,CASSEWGGTTEAFF,TGTGCCAGCAGTGAATGGGGGGGGACCACTGAAGCTTTCTTT
many,TRBJ1-2,TRBV6-1,NA,CASSETLVSRANYGYTF,TGTGCCAGCAGTGAAACCTTGGTCAGCAGAGCTAACTATGGCTACACCTTC
many,TRBJ2-7,TRBV12-3/TRBV12-4,NA,CASSPGQPYEQYF,TGTGCCAGCAGTCCTGGACAGCCCTACGAGCAGTACTTC
many,TRBJ1-2,TRBV3-1,NA,CASSRAVYGYTF,TGTGCCAGCAGCCGGGCAGTCTATGGCTACACCTTC
NA,TRBJ1-1,TRBV20-1,NA,CSAWSPAGRVTEAFF,TGCAGTGCCTGGAGCCCCGCAGGTCGGGTGACTGAAGCTTTCTTT
many,TRBJ1-2,TRBV11-2,NA,CASSSEIRDFYGYTF,TGTGCCAGCAGCTCCGAAATCCGGGACTTCTATGGCTACACCTTC
many,TRBJ2-5,TRBV7-2,TRBD2,CASSLESASGSQETQYF,TGTGCCAGCAGCTTAGAGTCGGCTAGCGGTTCCCAAGAGACCCAGTACTTC
many,TRBJ2-5,TRBV6-1,NA,CASSVDRLVTETQYF,TGTGCCAGCAGTGTCGACCGACTAGTCACAGAGACCCAGTACTTC
many,TRBJ1-3,TRBV12-3/TRBV12-4,NA,CASSLRVDLSGNTIYF,TGTGCCAGCAGTTTGCGGGTAGACCTCTCTGGAAACACCATATATTTT
many,TRBJ1-1,TRBV7-2,NA,CASRWGFGGRRTEAFF,TGTGCCAGCAGATGGGGGTTCGGGGGGCGCCGGACTGAAGCTTTCTTT
NA,TRBJ2-1,TRBV4-1,NA,CASSQYPGGLRNEQFF,TGCGCCAGCAGCCAATACCCCGGGGGGCTCAGAAATGAGCAGTTCTTC
NA,TRBJ2-7,TRBV3-1,NA,CASSQEGGGYEQYF,TGTGCCAGCAGCCAAGAGGGTGGCGGCTACGAGCAGTACTTC
NA,TRBJ2-3,TRBV20-1,TRBD2,CSAAGTSGGYTDTQYF,TGCAGTGCCGCGGGGACTAGCGGGGGCTACACAGATACGCAGTATTTT
many,TRBJ1-1,TRBV6-2/TRBV6-3,NA,CASSAVQGAGGMNTEAFF,TGTGCCAGCAGCGCCGTTCAGGGAGCGGGGGGCATGAACACTGAAGCTTTCTTT
many,TRBJ1-1,TRBV6-1,NA,CASSRDSLGTEAFF,TGTGCCAGCAGTCGTGACAGTCTGGGCACTGAAGCTTTCTTT
many,TRBJ1-2,TRBV20-1,TRBD1,CSARDDRGYGYTF,TGCAGTGCTAGAGATGACAGGGGCTATGGCTACACCTTC
NA,TRBJ1-1,TRBV12-3/TRBV12-4,NA,CASTKRRVEQNTEAFF,TGTGCCAGCACCAAAAGGAGGGTGGAGCAGAACACTGAAGCTTTCTTT
many,TRBJ1-2,TRBV5-4,NA,CASSDDGYGYTF,TGTGCCAGCAGCGATGACGGATATGGCTACACCTTC
few,TRBJ2-2,TRBV5-1,TRBD1,CASSLVVLTGRNAGELFF,TGCGCCAGCAGCTTGGTAGTACTGACAGGGCGGAACGCCGGGGAGCTGTTTTTT
NA,TRBJ1-5,TRBV19,NA,CASRGRGDQPQHF,TGTGCCAGTAGGGGCAGGGGTGATCAGCCCCAGCATTTT
many,TRBJ1-1,TRBV6-1,NA,CASPLPTEAFF,TGTGCCAGCCCCCTTCCCACTGAAGCTTTCTTT
many,TRBJ2-3,TRBV7-2,NA,CASSSQSGSDTQYF,TGTGCCAGCAGCTCCCAATCAGGGTCAGATACGCAGTATTTT
many,TRBJ2-5,TRBV20-1,NA,CSARSPVSPGVGGTQYF,TGCAGTGCTAGATCCCCCGTGTCACCTGGGGTGGGGGGGACCCAGTACTTC